The 14 T cell receptor beta chains presented below share a single source sample, sequenced in a study of tumor-infiltrating lymphocytes in primary liver carcinoma. Unsorted whole blood yielded blood RNA, and germline DNA was extracted as well. Starting from 500 ng of total RNA, TCR beta cDNA was produced with a primer in the constant region. ARM-PCR was slightly modified, and three nested multiplex PCR rounds with it gave rise to the TCR beta libraries. Each of the first two PCR rounds ran about 9 cycles with TRBV1-TRBV30 forward and C-beta reverse primers. In TCRdb, the multiplex PCR reads were re-called with MiXCR into one record per CDR3 protein. The profile covers approximately 310,000 distinct CDR3 sequences, with roughly two thirds appearing a single time and roughly 10% taken by the ten largest. What was sequenced was peripheral blood. All receptors derive from a man between 35 and 55 years old with primary liver carcinoma and hepatitis B virus infection.

This clonotype was observed a few times. Because the CDR3 is missing its conserved closing phenylalanine or tryptophan, this is likely a read error. The DNA is left out, because the CDR3 cannot be placed on it with certainty; the CDR3 is given as TCRdb lists it. V and J are TRBV6-5 and TRBJ2-1; TRBD2 was called by the table and not checked on the DNA. The CDR3 totals 14 residues, both ends included. The germline V gene encodes CDR1 MNHEY and CDR2 SVGAGI. The CDR3 loop reads CASVRGQAGSQQSL.

This clonotype occurred a few times. The genes are TRBV5-1 and TRBJ2-2, with D unresolved. The CDR3 sequence is 14 residues long. The ends were cut back, 6 bases at V and 4 bases at J, with 13 bases in the middle. CDR1 and CDR2 from the germline V gene are SGHRS and YFSETQ. The CDR3 is CASTIDPGTGELFF. The CDR3 region has the DNA TGCGCCAGCACGATAGACCCGGGCACCGGGGAGCTGTTTTTT.

This rearrangement joins TRBV29-1 to TRBJ2-5, with 12 bases that match TRBD2. The CDR3 is made up of 16 amino acids. Germline V lookup: CDR1 SQVTM, CDR2 ANQGSEA. After removal of 6 bases from V and 3 bases from J, the junction contained 11 bases not matched to a gene. DNA of the CDR3: TGCAGCGTACTGGAACTAGCGGGAGGTCATAAAGAGACCCAGTACTTC. It yields the protein CSVLELAGGHKETQYF.

At least ten counts were recorded for this clonotype. The V gene is TRBV6-2 or TRBV6-3, the J gene TRBJ2-1; 10 positions agree with TRBD1. The length of the CDR3 is 12 residues. CDR1 is MNHEY and CDR2 is SVGEGT in the germline V gene. Losses at the gene ends were 4 bases for V and 15 bases for J; bases not matched to a gene: 6. DNA of the CDR3: TGTGCCAGCAGTTTCCGGGACAGGGGATGGTTCTTC. Protein product: CASSFRDRGWFF.

On this clonotype: Just one base apart from a much larger clone, this may be a read error. The V gene is TRBV6-6, the J gene TRBJ1-2, with TRBD1 matching 10 bases. Germline CDR1 and CDR2: MNHNY and SVGAGI (reference sequence). The CDR3 is made up of 19 amino acids. J lost 12 bases, V lost 5 bases, and 27 bases had no gene match. DNA of the CDR3: TGTGCCAGCAGTACTCAAGGCATCGGGACAGGGGTGCGTTCGGGAGGCAACACCTTC. Protein sequence: CASSTQGIGTGVRSGGNTF.

V is TRBV10-3 and J is TRBJ2-7; D is possibly TRBD1 (6 bases). CDR1 is ENHRY, CDR2 SYGVKD, per germline. The length of the CDR3 is 12 residues. Trimming stripped 4 bases from V and 3 bases from J, with 7 bases between. CDR3 in amino acids: CAISAQGYEQYF. The CDR3 DNA sequence: TGTGCCATCAGTGCACAGGGCTACGAGCAGTACTTC.

On this clonotype: This may arise from a read error, as a much more abundant clone is one base away. The CDR3 bases are TGTGCCTGCAGCCAAGACCTCCCTAGCGGGAAGGAGACGCAGTATTTT. Its protein is CACSQDLPSGKETQYF. J is TRBJ2-3 and V is TRBV4-2, with 9 bases identical to TRBD2. The germline V gene has CDR1 LGHNA and CDR2 YNFKEQ. The CDR3 is 16 amino acids.

Many counts were recorded for this clonotype. The chain uses TRBV6-6 and TRBJ2-1; 7 bases map to TRBD1. The V and J ends lost 4 bases and 6 bases, in that order; junction bases with no gene match: 3. The CDR3 extends over 13 amino acids. In germline, CDR1 is MNHNY, CDR2 SVGAGI (reference sequence). CDR3 loop: CASSSTGANEQFF. The CDR3, as DNA: TGTGCCAGCAGTTCAACAGGGGCCAATGAGCAGTTCTTC.

About this clonotype: The junction shows a germline mismatch at one end, possibly a read error. The rearrangement links TRBV11-2 to TRBJ1-5; no firm D call. Germline CDR1 reads SGHAT; CDR2 reads FQNNGV. The CDR3 extends over 13 amino acids. This chain's CDR3 is CASSLSSYHPQHF. The CDR3 DNA is TGTGCCAGCAGCTTGAGTAGCTATCACCCCCAGCATTTT.

As for this clonotype: The junction does not match germline at one end; this may be a read error. The DNA for the CDR3 is TGTGCCAGCAGTTTTTCAGGGGGCGGCAGGGAGCTGTCTTTT. Translated: CASSFSGGGRELSF. The V gene is TRBV12-3 or TRBV12-4, the J gene TRBJ2-2, with 8 bases that match TRBD1. CDR3 size: 14 residues.

The chain uses TRBV6-5 and TRBJ2-5; weak D call: TRBD2 (5 bases). The V gene's germline CDR1 is MNHEY and CDR2 SVGAGI. The CDR3 runs 15 residues. Trimming pared 6 bases from V and 3 bases from J, leaving 17 bases between. The CDR3 sequence: CASSPGLAVEETQYF. The CDR3 bases are TGTGCCAGCAGCCCCGGTCTAGCTGTTGAAGAGACCCAGTACTTC.

Only a few counts were recorded for this clonotype. V gene TRBV10-3 combines with J gene TRBJ2-1; possibly TRBD2 for D (6 bases). Germline CDR1 reads ENHRY; CDR2 reads SYGVKD. The CDR3 has 12 amino acids. The V gene lost 4 bases and the J gene lost 13 bases, with 14 bases spanning the gap. The CDR3 loop reads CAISANSDYQFF. CDR3 bases: TGTGCCATCAGTGCGAACTCGGACTACCAGTTCTTC.

Note on this clonotype: A single base separates this from a much larger clone, so it may be a read error. The chain combines TRBV6-2 or TRBV6-3 with TRBJ2-7; D tentatively reads TRBD1 or TRBD2 (5 bases each). Germline CDR1 MNHEY, CDR2 SVGEGT. The CDR3 has 14 residues. As DNA, the CDR3 is TGTGCCAGCAGTTATTCAGGGACGGGCTACGGGCAGTACTTC. Amino acids: CASSYSGTGYGQYF.

Concerning this clonotype: A read error is possible here, since a much larger clone lies one base away. V gene TRBV5-6 combines with J gene TRBJ2-1, with D possibly matching TRBD2 (6 bases). Germline V gives CDR1 SGHDT, CDR2 YYEEEE. This CDR3 comprises 15 residues. Trimming took 1 base from V and 3 from J, leaving 11 bases between them. Here the CDR3 DNA reads TGTGCCAGCAGCTTGTATGGCGGGATCTACAATGAGCAGTTCTTC. This gives the protein CASSLYGGIYNEQFF.